The 16 T cell receptor beta chains below come from one sample, sequenced in a study of T-cell reconstitution after alpha-beta-depleted transplantation in children. Molecular barcoding with unique molecular identifiers was used for the TCRbeta library. TCRdb reprocessed the PCR reads via MiXCR and lists one record per CDR3 protein. The data contain over 100,000 distinct CDR3 sequences, about a tenth of them singletons. Sample: PBMCs, taken before TCRalphabeta/CD19-depleted stem cell transplant. The source is a boy between 2 and 15 years old with acute lymphoblastic leukemia, due to receive a stem cell transplant.

The gene calls are TRBV7-2 and TRBJ1-5, with D uncertain. The CDR3 consists of 13 residues. Trimming removed 4 bases from V and 3 bases from J, with 7 bases in between. Germline assignment: CDR1 SGHTA and CDR2 FQGNSA. The CDR3 here is CASSSRINQPQHF. CDR3 DNA: TGTGCCAGCAGCTCTCGAATCAATCAGCCCCAGCATTTT.

This clonotype was counted ten times or more. The chain employs TRBV7-2 and TRBJ2-7; TRBD1 aligns across 9 bases. CDR1 and CDR2 (germline): SGHTA, FQGNSA. The CDR3 totals 15 residues. The junction had 7 bases not matched to a gene; V was cut back by 1 base and J by 6 bases. The CDR3 DNA follows: TGTGCCAGCAGCTTAGGGGGCGGACAGGGGCGCGAGCAGTACTTC. This translates into CASSLGGGQGREQYF.

This clonotype was recorded once. A read error is possible here, since a much larger clone lies one base away. CDR3 DNA sequence: TGCAGTGCTAGAGATAGCGGGACAGGGTTCTTCTGCGAGCAGTACTTC. Protein sequence: CSARDSGTGFFCEQYF. The chain combines TRBV20-1 with TRBJ2-7, with D perhaps matching TRBD1 (9 bases). The CDR3 covers 16 residues. Germline lookup yields CDR1 DFQATT and CDR2 SNEGSKA (reference sequence). V gave up 0 bases and J gave up 6 bases, with 21 bases separating them.

This clonotype was observed a handful of times. The V call is TRBV11-2, the J call TRBJ2-1; 9 bases map to TRBD2. The CDR3 loop spans 16 amino acids. CDR1 is SGHAT and CDR2 is FQNNGV in the germline V gene. V trimming: 5 bases; J trimming: 5 bases; junction bases outside the gene matches: 10. This CDR3 reads CASSPRRAGGNNEQFF. CDR3 sequence (DNA): TGTGCCAGCAGCCCCCGCAGAGCGGGAGGTAACAATGAGCAGTTCTTC.

This clonotype was seen only a few times. The chain is built from TRBV12-3 or TRBV12-4 and TRBJ2-3, with 8 bases lining up with TRBD2. V was clipped by 1 base and J by 2 bases; unmatched bases: 11. The CDR3 totals 18 residues. CDR3 sequence reads: CASSLGQGSGTLTDTQYF. In DNA, the CDR3 is TGTGCCAGCAGTTTAGGGCAGGGTAGCGGGACCCTCACAGATACGCAGTATTTT.

This clonotype was detected a few times. The gene calls are TRBV5-6 and TRBJ2-1; 10 bases fit TRBD2. Germline lookup yields CDR1 SGHDT and CDR2 YYEEEE. The CDR3 is 17 residues long. The ends lost 0 bases at V and 1 base at J; junction bases unmatched: 4. CDR3: CASSLAKLAGSYNEQFF. DNA of the CDR3: TGTGCCAGCAGCTTGGCTAAACTAGCGGGATCCTACAATGAGCAGTTCTTC.

This clonotype was detected only a few times. This chain uses TRBV28 with TRBJ2-7; 8 nucleotides agree with TRBD1. The CDR3 has 14 amino acids. The germline gives CDR1 MDHEN, CDR2 SYDVKM. J lost 2 bases, V lost 2 bases, and 2 bases had no gene match. The CDR3 loop reads CASSLRTGPYEQYF. CDR3 nucleotides: TGTGCCAGCAGTTTAAGGACAGGGCCCTACGAGCAGTACTTC.

J is TRBJ2-5 and V is TRBV30; tentative D call: TRBD2 (6 bases). The CDR3 runs 16 residues. The ends were cut back, 1 base at V and 0 bases at J, with 15 bases in the middle. Germline V gives CDR1 GTSNPN, CDR2 SVGIG (reference sequence). The CDR3 DNA is TGTGCCTGGAGTGCGTGGACGGGGGATTACCAAGAGACCCAGTACTTC. Amino acid sequence: CAWSAWTGDYQETQYF.

V and J are TRBV11-1 and TRBJ2-7; 11 bases line up with TRBD2. Trimming removed 2 bases from V and 7 bases from J; junction bases left unmatched: 4. The CDR3 sequence is 14 residues long. Per the germline V gene, CDR1 is SGHAT and CDR2 is FQDESV (reference sequence). This CDR3 is CASSLLAGGGEQYF. CDR3 DNA sequence: TGTGCCAGCAGCTTACTAGCGGGAGGAGGAGAGCAGTACTTC. The whole variable domain, remainder taken from reference TRBV11-1 and TRBJ2-7, is EAEVAQSPRYKITEKSQAVAFWCDPISGHATLYWYRQILGQGPELLVQFQDESVVDDSQLPKDRFSAERLKGVDSTLKIQPAELGDSAMYLCASSLLAGGGEQYFGPGTRLTVT.

The table lists this clonotype with a few counts. This rearrangement joins TRBV5-1 to TRBJ1-4; maybe TRBD1 (5 bases). Germline V gene sequence: CDR1 SGHRS, CDR2 YFSETQ. This CDR3 region has 16 residues. V was clipped by 2 bases and J by 0 bases, with 11 bases between them. The DNA of the CDR3 is TGCGCCAGCAGCTTAGACAGATTTGCAACTAATGAAAAACTGTTTTTT. Its protein product is CASSLDRFATNEKLFF.

This clonotype was picked up many times. The chain couples TRBV7-2 to TRBJ2-1, with 9 bases that match TRBD1. Trimming took 3 bases from V and 8 from J; bases not matched to a gene: 5. Germline values: CDR1 SGHTA, CDR2 FQGNSA. This CDR3 has 14 amino acids. CDR3 coding DNA: TGTGCCAGCAGCTTGGGGGACAGGGTCCATGAGCAGTTCTTC. Amino acid sequence: CASSLGDRVHEQFF.

The table lists this clonotype with a few counts. The V gene is TRBV5-1, the J gene TRBJ1-3; 10 bases align to TRBD1. The germline gives CDR1 SGHRS, CDR2 YFSETQ. V lost 1 base to trimming and J lost 2 bases; unmatched junction nucleotides: 9. The length of the CDR3 is 18 residues. The DNA of the CDR3 is TGCGCCAGCAGCTTGTCATTTCGACAGGGGGCTACTGGAAACACCATATATTTT. Amino acids: CASSLSFRQGATGNTIYF.

The chain carries TRBV20-1 and TRBJ1-1, with 8 bases lining up with TRBD1. V lost 5 bases to trimming and J lost 4 bases; unmatched junction nucleotides: 6. CDR1 and CDR2 (germline): DFQATT, SNEGSKA (reference sequence). This CDR3 has 13 residues. The CDR3 loop reads CSAHNDRGTEAFF. The CDR3 DNA reads TGCAGTGCTCACAACGACAGGGGCACTGAAGCTTTCTTT.

This clonotype was recorded at least ten times. The chain is built from TRBV20-1 and TRBJ2-1, with D perhaps TRBD2 (5 bases). The CDR3 totals 12 residues. Trimming left V 3 bases short and J 5 bases short, with 8 bases between. CDR1 is DFQATT and CDR2 is SNEGSKA in the germline V gene (reference sequence). The CDR3 sequence: CSASETNNEQFF. CDR3 DNA: TGCAGTGCTAGTGAGACTAACAATGAGCAGTTCTTC.

The sample holds a few counts of this clonotype. CDR3 in amino acids: CASSFSGSPSYNEQFF. CDR3 nucleotides: TGTGCCAGCAGTTTTAGCGGGAGTCCGTCCTACAATGAGCAGTTCTTC. The V and J genes are TRBV27 and TRBJ2-1; 9 nucleotides line up with TRBD2. The germline CDR1 and CDR2 sequences are MNHEY and SMNVEV (reference sequence). This CDR3 has 16 amino acids. The V segment lost 3 bases and the J segment 1 base; nucleotides outside the gene matches: 4.

This clonotype was found many times. V gene TRBV3-1 combines with J gene TRBJ2-1, with 9 bases matching TRBD2. This CDR3 region has 18 residues. Germline values: CDR1 LGHDT, CDR2 YNNKEL (reference sequence). The J segment lost 4 bases and the V segment lost 0 bases, leaving 10 bases of the junction unmatched. CDR3 protein: CASSQEKSSGSSYNEQFF. In DNA, the CDR3 is TGTGCCAGCAGCCAAGAAAAAAGTAGCGGGAGTTCTTACAATGAGCAGTTCTTC.